This T cell receptor beta chain stems from a study of cytomegalovirus exposure and HLA in healthy donors. Findings and limits, study-wide: Certain sequence variants were highly shared and formed a cluster, and this cluster was likely a sequencing artifact. A later analysis linked a missense DCLRE1C variant to TCR beta V- and J-gene trimming.

With 60 Vbeta and 13 Jbeta primers, the PCR was carried out. The method was immunoSEQ multiplex PCR; TCRdb's version includes in-frame clones alone and lacks a portion of them. The table lists 70,000 to 95,000 clones, 70% to 80% of them singletons. Notes on this clone: What it recognizes is unknown.

The CDR3 runs 13 residues. V gave up 6 bases and J gave up 8 bases; unmatched junction bases: 8. The germline V gene has CDR1 SGHTA and CDR2 FQGNSA. This receptor was taken from a man aged 45-60 years in good health and CMV-seronegative. The chain links TRBV7-2 to TRBJ1-2; TRBD1 aligns across 8 bases. The sample taken for sequencing was PBMCs. The CDR3 region is CASSFPGGDGYTF. DNA for the CDR3: TGTGCCAGCAGTTTTCCAGGGGGCGACGGCTACACCTTC.